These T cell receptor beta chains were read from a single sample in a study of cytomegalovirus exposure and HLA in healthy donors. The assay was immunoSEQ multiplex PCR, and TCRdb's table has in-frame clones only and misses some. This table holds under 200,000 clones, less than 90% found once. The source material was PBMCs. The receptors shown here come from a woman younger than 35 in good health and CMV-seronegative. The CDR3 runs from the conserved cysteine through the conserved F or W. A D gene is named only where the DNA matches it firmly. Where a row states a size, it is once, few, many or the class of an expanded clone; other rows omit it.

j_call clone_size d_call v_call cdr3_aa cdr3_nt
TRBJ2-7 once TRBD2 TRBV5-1 CASSLGAGAIYEQYF TGCGCCAGCAGCTTGGGTGCGGGAGCGATCTACGAGCAGTACTTC
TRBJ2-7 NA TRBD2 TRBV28 CASSTGGSYEQYF TGTGCCAGCAGTACGGGGGGTTCCTACGAGCAGTACTTC
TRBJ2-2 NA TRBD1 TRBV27 CASSSTSEGTGFFPGELFF TGTGCCAGCAGCTCCACATCCGAGGGGACAGGGTTTTTTCCAGGGGAGCTGTTTTTT
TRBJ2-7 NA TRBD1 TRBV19 CASSLIPGQGEVEQYF TGTGCCAGTAGCCTAATCCCGGGACAGGGGGAAGTGGAGCAGTACTTC
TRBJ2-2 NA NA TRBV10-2 CASSRTQEAGELFF TGCGCCAGCAGTCGGACTCAGGAAGCCGGGGAGCTGTTTTTT
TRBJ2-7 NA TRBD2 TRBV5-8 CASSSREGGEQYF TGTGCCAGCAGCTCTAGGGAGGGAGGGGAGCAGTACTTC
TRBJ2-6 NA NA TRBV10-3 CAIRGQYTGANVLTF TGTGCCATCCGCGGACAGTACACTGGGGCCAACGTCCTGACTTTC
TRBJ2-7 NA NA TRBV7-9 CASSLEAGLVGTIYEQYF TGTGCCAGCAGCTTAGAAGCAGGGCTTGTAGGAACAATCTACGAGCAGTACTTC
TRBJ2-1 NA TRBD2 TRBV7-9 CASSPHFPGLAGSEQFF TGTGCCAGCAGCCCCCACTTTCCGGGACTAGCGGGGAGTGAGCAGTTCTTC
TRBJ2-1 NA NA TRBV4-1 CASSQIGGGGSYNEQFF TGCGCCAGCAGCCAAATTGGGGGCGGAGGCTCCTACAATGAGCAGTTCTTC
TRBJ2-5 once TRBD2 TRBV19 CATSGGRETQYF TGTGCCACCAGCGGGGGCCGGGAGACCCAGTACTTC
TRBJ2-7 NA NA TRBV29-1 CSVVSDSYEQYF TGCAGCGTTGTCTCAGATTCCTACGAGCAGTACTTC
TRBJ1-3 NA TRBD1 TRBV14 CASSLSLASGGTGNTIYF TGTGCCAGCAGCCTCTCGCTCGCCTCAGGGGGAACTGGAAACACCATATATTTT
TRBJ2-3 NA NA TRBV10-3 CAISRAGPTSTDTQYF TGTGCCATCTCCCGGGCGGGGCCCACTAGCACAGATACGCAGTATTTT
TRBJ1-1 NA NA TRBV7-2 CASSYISLQAFF TGTGCCAGCAGCTACATCTCTCTTCAAGCTTTCTTT
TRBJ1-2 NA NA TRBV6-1 CASSEGLRYGYTF TGTGCCAGCAGTGAAGGGCTCCGCTATGGCTACACCTTC
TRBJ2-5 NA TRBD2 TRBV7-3 CASSSGTSGTQYF TGTGCCAGCAGCTCTGGGACTAGCGGGACCCAGTACTTC
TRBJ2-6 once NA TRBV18 CASSQLVSGANVLTF TGTGCCAGCTCACAACTCGTATCTGGGGCCAACGTCCTGACTTTC
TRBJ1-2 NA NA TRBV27 CASSLRQANYGYTF TGTGCCAGCAGTTTACGACAGGCTAACTATGGCTACACCTTC
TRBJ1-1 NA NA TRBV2 CASRERTEAFF TGTGCCAGCAGGGAGAGGACTGAAGCTTTCTTT
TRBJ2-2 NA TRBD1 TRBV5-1 CASSPDREDGELFF TGCGCCAGCAGCCCGGACAGGGAGGACGGGGAGCTGTTTTTT
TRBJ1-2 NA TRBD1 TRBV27 CASRTTTGEAGYGYTF TGTGCCAGCAGAACCACTACAGGGGAAGCCGGCTATGGCTACACCTTC
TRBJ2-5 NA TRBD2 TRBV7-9 CASSFKSRLAGMQETQYF TGTGCCAGCAGCTTCAAGTCGCGACTAGCGGGGATGCAAGAGACCCAGTACTTC
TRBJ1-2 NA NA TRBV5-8 CASSQDAGGYTF TGCGCCAGCAGCCAAGATGCGGGTGGCTACACCTTC
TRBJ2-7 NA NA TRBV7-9 CASSSEQGDSYEQYF TGTGCCAGCAGCTCGGAACAGGGAGATTCCTACGAGCAGTACTTC
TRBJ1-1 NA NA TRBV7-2 CASSYTALNTEAFF TGTGCCAGCAGTTACACAGCCTTGAACACTGAAGCTTTCTTT
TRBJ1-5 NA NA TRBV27 CASSVPARGLHQPQHF TGTGCCAGCAGCGTACCAGCGCGGGGCCTCCATCAGCCCCAGCATTTT
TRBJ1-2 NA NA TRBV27 CASGDHRSGYTF TGTGCCAGCGGGGATCACAGGTCTGGCTACACCTTC
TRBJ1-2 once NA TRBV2 CASSEGGRSYGYTF TGTGCCAGCAGTGAAGGGGGCAGGAGCTATGGCTACACCTTC
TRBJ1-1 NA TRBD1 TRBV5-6 CASSWDRGYTEAFF TGTGCCAGCAGCTGGGACAGGGGATACACTGAAGCTTTCTTT
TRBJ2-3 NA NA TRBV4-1 CASSGIWTDTQYF TGCGCCAGCAGCGGCATCTGGACAGATACGCAGTATTTT
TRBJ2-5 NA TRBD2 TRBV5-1 CASSRTSGETQYF TGCGCCAGCAGCAGGACTAGCGGAGAGACCCAGTACTTC
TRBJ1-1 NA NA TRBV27 CASSFRTDLNTEAFF TGTGCCAGCAGTTTCCGGACAGACCTGAACACTGAAGCTTTCTTT
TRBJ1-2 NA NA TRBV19 CATTGNYGYTF TGTGCCACCACAGGGAACTATGGCTACACCTTC
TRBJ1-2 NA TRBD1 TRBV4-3 CASSQWTGELNYGYTF TGCGCCAGCAGCCAGTGGACAGGCGAACTAAACTATGGCTACACCTTC
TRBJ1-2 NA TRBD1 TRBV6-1 CASSDRPGTAVYGYTF TGTGCCAGCAGTGATAGACCCGGGACAGCCGTCTATGGCTACACCTTC
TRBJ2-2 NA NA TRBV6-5 CASSWRGGTGELFF TGTGCCAGCAGTTGGCGGGGTGGCACCGGGGAGCTGTTTTTT
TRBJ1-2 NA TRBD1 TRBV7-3 CASSSGQGNGYTF TGTGCCAGCAGCTCTGGACAGGGTAATGGCTACACCTTC
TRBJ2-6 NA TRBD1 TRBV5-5 CASSSPQGAEAGANVLTF TGTGCCAGCAGCTCCCCACAGGGGGCGGAGGCTGGGGCCAACGTCCTGACTTTC
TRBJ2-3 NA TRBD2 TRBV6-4 CASSATSGGLTDTQYF TGTGCCAGCAGTGCTACTAGCGGGGGCCTCACAGATACGCAGTATTTT
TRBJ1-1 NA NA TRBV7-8 CASSLRDRNTEAFF TGTGCCAGCAGCTTACGCGACAGGAACACTGAAGCTTTCTTT
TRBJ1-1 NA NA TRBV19 CASSIRSGAADTEAFF TGTGCCAGTAGTATAAGATCAGGGGCGGCGGACACTGAAGCTTTCTTT
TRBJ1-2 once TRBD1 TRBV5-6 CASEDRGLGYTF TGTGCCAGCGAAGACAGGGGGCTTGGCTACACCTTC
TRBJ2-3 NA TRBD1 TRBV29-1 CSVGQGFATTDTQYF TGCAGCGTTGGACAGGGGTTCGCCACCACAGATACGCAGTATTTT
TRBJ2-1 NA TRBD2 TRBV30 CAWTPAGAFYNEQFF TGTGCCTGGACCCCAGCGGGGGCCTTTTACAATGAGCAGTTCTTC
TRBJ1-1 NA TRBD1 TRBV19 CASSIAEKGAALTEAFF TGTGCCAGTAGTATAGCGGAAAAGGGGGCGGCATTAACTGAAGCTTTCTTT
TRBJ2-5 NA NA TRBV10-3 CAISEPTIQETQYF TGTGCCATCAGTGAGCCCACTATTCAAGAGACCCAGTACTTC
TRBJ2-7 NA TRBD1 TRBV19 CASSISMDRADEQYF TGTGCCAGTAGTATCAGCATGGACAGGGCGGACGAGCAGTACTTC